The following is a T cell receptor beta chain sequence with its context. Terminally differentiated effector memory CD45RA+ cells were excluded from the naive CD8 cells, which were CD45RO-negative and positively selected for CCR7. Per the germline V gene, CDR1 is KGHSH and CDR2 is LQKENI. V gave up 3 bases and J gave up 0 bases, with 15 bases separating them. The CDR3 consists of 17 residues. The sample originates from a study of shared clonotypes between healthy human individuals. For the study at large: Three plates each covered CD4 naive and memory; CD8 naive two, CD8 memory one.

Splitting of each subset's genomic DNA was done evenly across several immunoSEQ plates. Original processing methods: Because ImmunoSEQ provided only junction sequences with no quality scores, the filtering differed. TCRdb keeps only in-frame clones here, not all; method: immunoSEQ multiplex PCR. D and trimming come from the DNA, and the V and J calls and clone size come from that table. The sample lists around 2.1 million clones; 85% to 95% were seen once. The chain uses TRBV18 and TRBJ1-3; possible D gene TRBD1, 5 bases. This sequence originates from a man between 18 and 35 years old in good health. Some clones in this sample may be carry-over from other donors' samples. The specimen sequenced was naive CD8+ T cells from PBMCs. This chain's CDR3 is CASSPNRGSISGNTIYF. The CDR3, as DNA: TGTGCCAGCTCACCCAACCGGGGCTCTATCTCTGGAAACACCATATATTTT.